One and the same sample provided the 13 T cell receptor beta chains below, sequenced in a study of T cell repertoires in cytomegalovirus infection (dated by TCRdb to the late 2010s). The run used an Illumina HiSeq 1500. TCRdb passed the public sequencing reads through fastp at Q25 and MiXCR, retaining productive beta sequences. Rows are combined by CDR3 protein, so each entry shows the most common genes and DNA. A total of hundreds of thousands of distinct CDR3 sequences appear in this sample, approximately 33% of them only once. The top ten clones comprise approximately 18% of the sample. The treatment or condition label corresponds to: in vitro stimulation with specific CMV peptide epitopes to enrich CMV-specific T cells. These receptors are not linked to any known antigen. Sequencing was performed on cultured PBMCs, taken from culture after CMV antigen stimulation. These receptors were taken from a human donor in good health (CMV status not recorded). Some clones in this sample may be carry-over from other donors' samples.

In its sample, this clonotype was seen many times. This rearrangement joins TRBV7-2 to TRBJ2-1, with a weak D call TRBD1 (6 bases). The V end lost 5 bases, the J end lost 8 bases, and 10 bases lay between the germline ends. Germline V gives CDR1 SGHTA, CDR2 FQGNSA. The length of the CDR3 is 12 residues. The CDR3 bases are TGTGCCAGCAGCCCTACAGGGCATGAGCAGTTCTTC. Its protein is CASSPTGHEQFF.

This clonotype was recorded a few times. CDR3 sequence (DNA): TGTGCTAGTGGTTCCGGCGCGAGCAGTGAGCAGTTCTTC. Its translation: CASGSGASSEQFF. The chain combines TRBV12-5 with TRBJ2-1; no clear D. Trimming took off 4 bases at V and 9 bases at J, with 13 bases between the two ends. Looked up from germline, CDR1 is LGHNT and CDR2 is FRNRAP. The CDR3 is made up of 13 amino acids.

The rearrangement links TRBV20-1 to TRBJ2-1; tentative D call: TRBD1 (7 bases). The CDR3 loop spans 13 amino acids. Germline V gene data show CDR1 as DFQATT and CDR2 as SNEGSKA (reference sequence). Trimming took 8 bases from V and 8 from J, leaving 19 bases between them. Here the CDR3 DNA reads TGCAGTCTATCAGGGGGGAGAGGGGATGAGCAGTTCTTC. The encoded protein is CSLSGGRGDEQFF.

The chain recombines TRBV19 with TRBJ2-6, with D possibly called TRBD1 or TRBD2 (6 bases each). The CDR3 totals 16 residues. The germline gives CDR1 LNHDA, CDR2 SQIVND (reference sequence). V was shortened by 10 bases and J by 0 bases, with 16 bases between the two germline ends. CDR3 in amino acids: CATRRGAPSGANVLTF. CDR3 DNA sequence: TGTGCCACCAGAAGGGGGGCCCCCTCTGGGGCCAACGTCCTGACTTTC. Full variable domain (remainder filled in from reference TRBV19 and TRBJ2-6): DGGITQSPKYLFRKEGQNVTLSCEQNLNHDAMYWYRQDPGQGLRLIYYSQIVNDFQKGDIAEGYSVSREKKESFPLTVTSAQKNPTAFYLCATRRGAPSGANVLTFGAGSRLTVL.

This clonotype was seen a handful of times. The CDR3 bases are TGTGCCAGCGAAAGCGGTACCTACAATGAGCAGTTCTTC. Its protein product is CASESGTYNEQFF. The rearrangement uses TRBV7-6 and TRBJ2-1; D possibly corresponds to TRBD2 (5 bases). The germline V gene has CDR1 SGHVS and CDR2 FNYEAQ. CDR3 length equals 13 residues. V shed 8 bases and J shed 2 bases, with 10 bases lying between them.

The rearrangement joins TRBV7-6 to TRBJ2-7; D possibly corresponds to TRBD2 (5 bases). V gave up 5 bases and J gave up 3 bases, with 20 bases separating them. CDR1 is SGHVS and CDR2 is FNYEAQ in the germline V gene. This CDR3 comprises 16 residues. This CDR3 is CASSHFRGLRLYEQYF. The CDR3 DNA sequence: TGTGCCAGCAGCCATTTTCGGGGATTGCGACTCTACGAGCAGTACTTC.

The chain links TRBV20-1 to TRBJ2-1; 11 nucleotides agree with TRBD2. The junction had 21 bases not matched to a gene; V was cut back by 4 bases and J by 1 base. The CDR3 extends over 21 amino acids. CDR1 is DFQATT, CDR2 SNEGSKA, per germline (reference sequence). The CDR3 nucleotides read TGCAGTGCTAACGCCCCCGTGACTAGCGGGGCCCTGAGTGTATCCTACAATGAGCAGTTCTTC. Translation gives CSANAPVTSGALSVSYNEQFF.

The rearrangement joins TRBV12-3 or TRBV12-4 to TRBJ2-4; no definite D call. The V end lost 1 base, the J end lost 5 bases, and 6 bases lay between the germline ends. The CDR3 runs to 13 residues. CDR3 DNA sequence: TGTGCCAGCAGTTTAGTTGCTGAAAACATTCAGTACTTC. This gives the protein CASSLVAENIQYF.

This clonotype was seen only a few times. The V call is TRBV6-6, the J call TRBJ2-2; D is tentatively TRBD1 or TRBD2 (5 bases each). The germline gives CDR1 MNHNY, CDR2 SVGAGI (reference sequence). Trimming left V 1 base short and J 6 bases short, with 18 bases between. The CDR3 spans 17 residues. CDR3 sequence reads: CASSYFAGTRGAGELFF. As DNA, the CDR3 is TGTGCCAGCAGTTACTTTGCCGGGACCAGAGGGGCCGGGGAGCTGTTTTTT.

This chain links TRBV7-6 with TRBJ2-3; D remains ambiguous. The CDR3 loop spans 13 amino acids. V dropped 4 bases and J dropped 0 bases, with 5 bases sitting between them. Germline CDR1 is SGHVS and CDR2 is FNYEAQ. CDR3 DNA: TGTGCCAGCAGCTCAGTTAGCACAGATACGCAGTATTTT. This translates into CASSSVSTDTQYF.

The chain employs TRBV7-6 and TRBJ1-4; maybe TRBD1 (6 bases). This CDR3 is built from 19 residues. Germline V gives CDR1 SGHVS, CDR2 FNYEAQ. V was clipped by 5 bases and J by 8 bases, with 30 bases between them. The CDR3 nucleotides are TGTGCCAGCAGCCCCCAACCCTCGAGGGGGGCAATGGGAAAGGAAAAACTGTTTTTT. Translating gives CASSPQPSRGAMGKEKLFF.

The V call is TRBV20-1, the J call TRBJ1-2; tentatively, D is TRBD1 (5 bases). Trimming stripped 1 base from V and 8 bases from J, with 11 bases between. This CDR3 comprises 12 residues. The germline V gene encodes CDR1 DFQATT and CDR2 SNEGSKA (reference sequence). The CDR3 loop reads CSARAGAGGYTF. The DNA of the CDR3 is TGCAGTGCTAGAGCCGGGGCTGGCGGCTACACCTTC.

This clonotype appeared a few times. The rearrangement uses TRBV9 and TRBJ2-1; the D gene is possibly TRBD2 (6 bases). With 0 bases removed from V and 4 bases from J, the gap between germline ends came to 14 bases. The CDR3 is made up of 16 amino acids. Per germline, CDR1 SGDLS and CDR2 YYNGEE. This CDR3 reads CASSVESSGSYNEQFF. CDR3 coding DNA: TGTGCCAGCAGCGTAGAAAGCAGCGGGTCTTACAATGAGCAGTTCTTC.